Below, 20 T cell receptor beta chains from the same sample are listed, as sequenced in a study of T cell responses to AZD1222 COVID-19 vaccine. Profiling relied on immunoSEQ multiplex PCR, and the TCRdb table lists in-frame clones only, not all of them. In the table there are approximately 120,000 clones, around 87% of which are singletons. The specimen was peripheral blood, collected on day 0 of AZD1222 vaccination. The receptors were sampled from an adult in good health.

The CDR3 nucleotides are TGTGCCAGCAGTTCCCGAGGACTAGCGGGAGGCCCCAGCTCCTACGAGCAGTACTTC. It encodes CASSSRGLAGGPSSYEQYF. This rearrangement joins TRBV27 to TRBJ2-7, with TRBD2 matching over 14 bases. Germline trimming cut 4 bases from V and 0 bases from J; bases unmatched to any gene: 11. The CDR3 has 19 residues. The germline V gene encodes CDR1 MNHEY and CDR2 SMNVEV (reference sequence).

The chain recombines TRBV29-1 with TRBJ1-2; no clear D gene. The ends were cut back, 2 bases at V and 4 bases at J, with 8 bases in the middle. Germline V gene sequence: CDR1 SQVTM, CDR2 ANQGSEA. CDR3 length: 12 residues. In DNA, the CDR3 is TGCAGCGTTGAAATGAGGCTCTATGGCTACACCTTC. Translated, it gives CSVEMRLYGYTF. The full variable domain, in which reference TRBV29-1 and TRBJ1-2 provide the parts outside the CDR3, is SAVISQKPSRDICQRGTSLTIQCQVDSQVTMMFWYRQQPGQSLTLIATANQGSEATYESGFVIDKFPISRPNLTFSTLTVSNMSPEDSSIYLCSVEMRLYGYTFGSGTRLTVV.

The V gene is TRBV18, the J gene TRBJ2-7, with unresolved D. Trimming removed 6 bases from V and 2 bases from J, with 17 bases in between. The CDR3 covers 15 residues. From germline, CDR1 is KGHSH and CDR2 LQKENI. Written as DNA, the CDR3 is TGTGCCAGCTCCCGGCTTCCCGACAAAACCTACGAGCAGTACTTC. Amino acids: CASSRLPDKTYEQYF.

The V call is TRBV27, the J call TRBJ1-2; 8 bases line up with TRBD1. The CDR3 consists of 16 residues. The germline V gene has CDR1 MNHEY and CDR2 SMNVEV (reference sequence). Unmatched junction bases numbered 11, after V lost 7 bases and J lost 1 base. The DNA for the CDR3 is TGTGCCAGCAAACAAGGGGGCAGGGGGCTTAACTATGGCTACACCTTC. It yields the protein CASKQGGRGLNYGYTF.

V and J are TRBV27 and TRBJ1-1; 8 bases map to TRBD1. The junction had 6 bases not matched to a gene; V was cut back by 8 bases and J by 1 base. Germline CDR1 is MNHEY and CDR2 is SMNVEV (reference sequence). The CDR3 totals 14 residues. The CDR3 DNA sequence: TGTGCCAGCGGGGGACAGGACAAGAACACTGAAGCTTTCTTT. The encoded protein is CASGGQDKNTEAFF.

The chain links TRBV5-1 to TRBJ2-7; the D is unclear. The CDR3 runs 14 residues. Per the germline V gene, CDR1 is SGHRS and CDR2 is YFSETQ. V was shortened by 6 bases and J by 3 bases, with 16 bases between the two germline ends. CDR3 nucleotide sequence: TGCGCCAGCACCCTGCCCCCAGGACGCTACGAGCAGTACTTC. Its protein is CASTLPPGRYEQYF.

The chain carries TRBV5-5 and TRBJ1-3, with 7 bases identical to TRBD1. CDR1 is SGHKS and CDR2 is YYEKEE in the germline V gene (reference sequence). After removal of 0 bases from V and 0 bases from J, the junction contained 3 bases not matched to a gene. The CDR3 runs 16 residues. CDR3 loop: CASSLVGQLSGNTIYF. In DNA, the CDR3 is TGTGCCAGCAGCTTGGTGGGACAGCTCTCTGGAAACACCATATATTTT. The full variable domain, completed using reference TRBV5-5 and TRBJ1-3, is DAGVTQSPTHLIKTRGQQVTLRCSPISGHKSVSWYQQVLGQGPQFIFQYYEKEERGRGNFPDRFSARQFPNYSSELNVNALLLGDSALYLCASSLVGQLSGNTIYFGEGSWLTVV.

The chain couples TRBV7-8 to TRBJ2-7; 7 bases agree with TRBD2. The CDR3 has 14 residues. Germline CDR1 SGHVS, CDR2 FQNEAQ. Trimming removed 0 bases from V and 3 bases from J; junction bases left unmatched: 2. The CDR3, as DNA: TGTGCCAGCAGCTTAGCGGAGCGGGGCTACGAGCAGTACTTC. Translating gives CASSLAERGYEQYF.

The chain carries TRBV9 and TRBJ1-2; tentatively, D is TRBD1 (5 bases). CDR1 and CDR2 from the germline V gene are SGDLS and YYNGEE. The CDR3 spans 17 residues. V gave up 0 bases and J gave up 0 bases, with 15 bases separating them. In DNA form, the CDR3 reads TGTGCCAGCAGCGTAGGCAGGGACCGAACTTCTAACTATGGCTACACCTTC. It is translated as CASSVGRDRTSNYGYTF. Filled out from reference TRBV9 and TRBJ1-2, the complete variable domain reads DSGVTQTPKHLITATGQRVTLRCSPRSGDLSVYWYQQSLDQGLQFLIQYYNGEERAKGNILERFSAQQFPDLHSELNLSSLELGDSALYFCASSVGRDRTSNYGYTFGSGTRLTVV.

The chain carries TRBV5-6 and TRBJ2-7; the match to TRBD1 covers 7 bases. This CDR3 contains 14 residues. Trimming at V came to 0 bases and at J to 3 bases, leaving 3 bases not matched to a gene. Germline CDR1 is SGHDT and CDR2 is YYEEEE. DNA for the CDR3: TGTGCCAGCAGCTTGGCACAGGGGTTCTACGAGCAGTACTTC. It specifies CASSLAQGFYEQYF.

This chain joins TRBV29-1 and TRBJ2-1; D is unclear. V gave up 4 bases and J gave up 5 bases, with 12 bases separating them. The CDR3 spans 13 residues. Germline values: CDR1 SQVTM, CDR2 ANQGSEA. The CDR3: CSVVTLENNEQFF. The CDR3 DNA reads TGCAGCGTTGTGACGTTAGAGAACAATGAGCAGTTCTTC.

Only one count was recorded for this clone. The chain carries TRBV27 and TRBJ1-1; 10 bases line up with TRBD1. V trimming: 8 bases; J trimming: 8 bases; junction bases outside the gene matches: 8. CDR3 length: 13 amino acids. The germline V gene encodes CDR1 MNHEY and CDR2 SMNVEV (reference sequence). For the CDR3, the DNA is TGTGCCAGCGGGGCCCTGGGACAGGGGGAAGCTTTCTTT. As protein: CASGALGQGEAFF.

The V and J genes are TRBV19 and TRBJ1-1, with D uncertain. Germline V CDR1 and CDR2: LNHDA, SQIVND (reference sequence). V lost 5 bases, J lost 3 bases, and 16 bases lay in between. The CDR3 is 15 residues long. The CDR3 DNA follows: TGTGCCAGTAGTCCCCGGGTGGGAGGATACACTGAAGCTTTCTTT. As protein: CASSPRVGGYTEAFF.

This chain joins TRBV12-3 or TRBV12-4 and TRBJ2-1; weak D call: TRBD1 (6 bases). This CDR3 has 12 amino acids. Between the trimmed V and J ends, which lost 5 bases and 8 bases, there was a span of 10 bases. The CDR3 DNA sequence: TGTGCCAGCAGTGACAGGCCCGATGAGCAGTTCTTC. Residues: CASSDRPDEQFF.

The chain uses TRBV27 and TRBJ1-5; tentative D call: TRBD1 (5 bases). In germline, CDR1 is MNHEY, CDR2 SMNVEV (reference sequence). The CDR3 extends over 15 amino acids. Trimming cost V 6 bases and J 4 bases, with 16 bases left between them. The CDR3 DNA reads TGTGCCAGCAGCCCTTCGGCAGGGTGGAATCAGCCCCAGCATTTT. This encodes CASSPSAGWNQPQHF.

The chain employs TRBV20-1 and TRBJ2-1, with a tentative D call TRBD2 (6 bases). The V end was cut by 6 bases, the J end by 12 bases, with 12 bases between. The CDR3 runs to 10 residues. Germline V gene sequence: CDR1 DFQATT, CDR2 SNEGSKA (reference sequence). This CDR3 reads CSAVGGGQFF. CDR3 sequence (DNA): TGCAGTGCGGTGGGGGGAGGGCAGTTCTTC.

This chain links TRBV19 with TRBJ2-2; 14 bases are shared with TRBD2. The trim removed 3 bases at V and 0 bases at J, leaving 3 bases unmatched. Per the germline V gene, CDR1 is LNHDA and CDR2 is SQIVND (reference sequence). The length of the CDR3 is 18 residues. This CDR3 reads CASSIGTSGGANTGELFF. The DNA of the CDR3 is TGTGCCAGTAGTATTGGGACTAGCGGGGGTGCGAACACCGGGGAGCTGTTTTTT.

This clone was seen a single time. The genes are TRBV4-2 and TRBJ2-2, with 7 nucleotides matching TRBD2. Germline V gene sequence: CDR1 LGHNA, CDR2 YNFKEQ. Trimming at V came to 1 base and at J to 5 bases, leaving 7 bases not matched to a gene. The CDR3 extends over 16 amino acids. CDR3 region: CASSQGGRAGTGELFF. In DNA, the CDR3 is TGTGCCAGCAGCCAAGGAGGGAGGGCCGGGACCGGGGAGCTGTTTTTT.

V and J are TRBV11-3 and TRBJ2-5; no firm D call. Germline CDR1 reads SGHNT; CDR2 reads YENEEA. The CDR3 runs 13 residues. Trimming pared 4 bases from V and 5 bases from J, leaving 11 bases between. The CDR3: CASSSRLLETQYF. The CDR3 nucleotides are TGTGCCAGCAGCTCGCGTCTCCTGGAGACCCAGTACTTC.

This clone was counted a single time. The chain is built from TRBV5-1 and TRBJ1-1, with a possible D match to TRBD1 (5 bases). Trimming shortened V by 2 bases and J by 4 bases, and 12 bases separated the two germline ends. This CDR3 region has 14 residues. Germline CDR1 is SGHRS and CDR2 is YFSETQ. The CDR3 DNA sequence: TGCGCCAGCAGCTTAATAACAGGTTCCACTGAAGCTTTCTTT. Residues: CASSLITGSTEAFF.